Each of the 10 T cell receptor beta chains below was sequenced from the same sample in a study of OX40 agonist ivuxolimab in advanced cancers. The method was the immunoSEQ multiplex PCR assay. TCRdb took over this immuneACCESS table, retaining in-frame rearrangements with V and J assigned. Such tables are incomplete; in checked studies, under half of the missing clones stem from an unresolved V gene, and the remainder is unexplained. This sample comprises tens of thousands of clones, approximately 91% of them detected only once. Approximately 6.5% of the sample belongs to the ten largest clones. Specimen: CD4+ or CD8+ T cells sorted from blood, collected in a trial of the OX40 agonist ivuxolimab. The receptors originated from an adult with an advanced solid tumor such as melanoma, head and neck, liver or kidney cancer.

The CDR3 region has the DNA TGTGCCAGCAGTCTGCGCCAGGGATCCGGCTACACCTTC. It encodes CASSLRQGSGYTF. The J gene is TRBJ1-2, the V gene TRBV27, with D possibly being TRBD1 (5 bases). The germline gives CDR1 MNHEY, CDR2 SMNVEV (reference sequence). V was trimmed by 5 bases and J by 8 bases, leaving 15 bases between them. The CDR3 runs to 13 residues.

This clone was seen a handful of times. The rearrangement links TRBV27 to TRBJ2-3; no clear D gene. CDR3 length equals 14 residues. V shed 3 bases and J shed 2 bases, with 9 bases lying between them. The germline CDR1 and CDR2 sequences are MNHEY and SMNVEV (reference sequence). The CDR3 nucleotides are TGTGCCAGCAGTTTGGGTCGGAACACAGATACGCAGTATTTT. This gives the protein CASSLGRNTDTQYF.

The rearrangement uses TRBV6-5 and TRBJ1-5; the D is unclear. The germline gives CDR1 MNHEY, CDR2 SVGAGI. CDR3 size: 15 residues. V lost 4 bases to trimming and J lost 0 bases, with 10 bases between them. The CDR3 region is CASSSDGNSNQPQHF. CDR3 DNA sequence: TGTGCCAGCAGTTCCGACGGTAATAGCAATCAGCCCCAGCATTTT.

The CDR3 sequence: CASSQAPGLAFSPDTQYF. DNA for the CDR3: TGTGCCAGCAGCCAAGCTCCGGGACTAGCGTTTTCCCCAGATACGCAGTATTTT. The chain links TRBV14 to TRBJ2-3, with 10 bases fitting TRBD2. Germline CDR1 SGHDN, CDR2 FVKESK. Trimming cost V 1 base and J 4 bases; bases outside gene matches: 11. This CDR3 comprises 18 residues.

The rearrangement uses TRBV7-8 and TRBJ1-1, with 9 bases identical to TRBD1. V was clipped by 0 bases and J by 5 bases; unmatched bases: 7. Germline CDR1 SGHVS, CDR2 FQNEAQ. The CDR3 sequence is 16 residues long. The CDR3: CASSLARDREGTEAFF. CDR3 bases: TGTGCCAGCAGCTTAGCTCGGGACAGGGAAGGGACTGAAGCTTTCTTT.

The V and J genes are TRBV5-5 and TRBJ2-7; TRBD1 aligns across 7 bases. Unmatched junction bases numbered 4, after V lost 1 base and J lost 6 bases. Germline V CDR1 and CDR2: SGHKS, YYEKEE (reference sequence). The CDR3 extends over 13 amino acids. Here the CDR3 reads CASSLLQGSEQYF. Here the CDR3 DNA reads TGTGCCAGCAGCTTGTTACAGGGGAGCGAGCAGTACTTC.

J is TRBJ1-1 and V is TRBV28, with a tentative D call TRBD1 (5 bases). The length of the CDR3 is 12 residues. Trimming took 5 bases from V and 11 from J, leaving 15 bases between them. Germline CDR1 is MDHEN and CDR2 is SYDVKM. The CDR3 coding sequence is TGTGCCAGCAGTCAAAGCGGGGGACCGGCTTTCTTT. Translated, it gives CASSQSGGPAFF.

The V call is TRBV27, the J call TRBJ1-5; 7 positions agree with TRBD1. Germline values: CDR1 MNHEY, CDR2 SMNVEV (reference sequence). The CDR3 contains 14 residues. The V segment lost 5 bases and the J segment 4 bases; nucleotides outside the gene matches: 5. For the CDR3, the DNA is TGTGCCAGCAGTCTCGACAGGGAAAATCAGCCCCAGCATTTT. Its protein product is CASSLDRENQPQHF.

This clone showed up just once. The rearrangement uses TRBV4-2 and TRBJ1-1; 7 nucleotides match TRBD1. V was clipped by 11 bases and J by 5 bases; unmatched bases: 14. Germline CDR1 and CDR2: LGHNA and YNFKEQ. CDR3 size: 14 residues. The CDR3 nucleotides read TGTGCCGCAGCGCGGGACAGTCAGGGGACTGAAGCTTTCTTT. Its protein product is CAAARDSQGTEAFF.

V is TRBV10-3 and J is TRBJ2-5, with 7 positions matching TRBD1. This CDR3 region has 13 residues. Trimming cost V 8 bases and J 0 bases; bases outside gene matches: 3. Germline CDR1 is ENHRY and CDR2 is SYGVKD. The CDR3 reads CAIGRGYQETQYF. For the CDR3, the DNA is TGTGCCATCGGCAGGGGGTACCAAGAGACCCAGTACTTC.